This note documents a single T cell receptor beta chain sequence. Its antigen is undetermined. The data were obtained in a study of CD8+ T cells in alopecia areata. Overall study findings and caveats: Clonality in the scalp and expanded CD8+ clones ranked among the top 100 were significantly decreased by tofacitinib. Only a single nonresponder existed, so baseline CD8+ expansion links stay unclear.

Losses at the gene ends were 0 bases for V and 7 bases for J; bases not matched to a gene: 8. CDR1 and CDR2 (germline): MNHEY, SVGAGI. The CDR3 is 16 residues long. Extracted RNA was reverse transcribed, and the resulting cDNA served as sequencing template. Clones were read by immunoSEQ multiplex PCR, and TCRdb kept only the in-frame ones, dropping some. The profile shows some 200,000 clones, over 45% of them singletons. Treatment meaning: oral pan-JAK inhibitor, 5-10 mg twice daily. This sequence was found in a human donor with alopecia areata. The sequencing here drew on CD4+ T cells sorted from blood, taken at week 24, from a patient treated with tofacitinib. This chain connects TRBV6-5 to TRBJ1-4; TRBD1 aligns across 7 bases. The CDR3 nucleotides read TGTGCCAGCAGTTACTCGTTGCGGGACAGTGGTGAAAAACTGTTTTTT. This translates into CASSYSLRDSGEKLFF.